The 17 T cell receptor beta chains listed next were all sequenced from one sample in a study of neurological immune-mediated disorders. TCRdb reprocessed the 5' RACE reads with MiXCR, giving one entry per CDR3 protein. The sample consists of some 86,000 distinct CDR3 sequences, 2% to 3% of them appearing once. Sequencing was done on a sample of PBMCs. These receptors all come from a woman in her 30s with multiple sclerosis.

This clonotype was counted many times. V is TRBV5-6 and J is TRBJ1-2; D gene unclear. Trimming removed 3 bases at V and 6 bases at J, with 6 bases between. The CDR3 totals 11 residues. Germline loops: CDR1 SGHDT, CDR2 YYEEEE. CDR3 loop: CASSSGDGYTF. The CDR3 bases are TGTGCCAGCAGCTCCGGGGATGGCTACACCTTC.

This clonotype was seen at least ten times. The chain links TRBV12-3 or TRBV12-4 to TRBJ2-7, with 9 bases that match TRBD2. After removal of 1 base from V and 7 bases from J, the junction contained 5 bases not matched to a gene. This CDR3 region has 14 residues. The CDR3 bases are TGTGCCAGCAGTTTAGGCGGGGGGGCTGAGGAGCAGTACTTC. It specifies CASSLGGGAEEQYF.

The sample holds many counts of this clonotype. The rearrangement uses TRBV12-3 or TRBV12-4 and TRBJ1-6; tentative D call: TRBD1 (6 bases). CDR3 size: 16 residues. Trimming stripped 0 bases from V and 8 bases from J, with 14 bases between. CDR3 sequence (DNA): TGTGCCAGCAGTTTAGCTGGGGGGGGCCGGTATTCACCCCTCCACTTT. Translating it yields CASSLAGGGRYSPLHF.

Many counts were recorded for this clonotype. The CDR3 is CSAAGGGQSTQHF. The CDR3 coding sequence is TGCAGTGCAGCAGGGGGGGGGCAATCAACCCAGCATTTT. J is TRBJ1-5 and V is TRBV20-1; 7 bases are shared with TRBD1. Germline V gene lookup returns CDR1 DFQATT and CDR2 SNEGSKA (reference sequence). The trim removed 6 bases at V and 11 bases at J, leaving 13 bases unmatched. CDR3 length: 13 amino acids.

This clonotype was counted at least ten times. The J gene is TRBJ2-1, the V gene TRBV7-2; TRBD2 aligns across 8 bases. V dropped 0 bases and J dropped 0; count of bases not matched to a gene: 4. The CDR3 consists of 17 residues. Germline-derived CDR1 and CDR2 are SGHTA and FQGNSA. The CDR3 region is CASSLAGGVSSYNEQFF. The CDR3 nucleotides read TGTGCCAGCAGCTTAGCCGGGGGGGTCAGCTCCTACAATGAGCAGTTCTTC.

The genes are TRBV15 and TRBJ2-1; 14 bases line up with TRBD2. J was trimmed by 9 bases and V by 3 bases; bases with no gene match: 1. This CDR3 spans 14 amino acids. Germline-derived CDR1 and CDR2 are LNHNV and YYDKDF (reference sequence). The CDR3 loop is CATSSGTSGSEQFF. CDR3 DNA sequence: TGTGCCACCAGCAGTGGGACTAGCGGGAGTGAGCAGTTCTTC.

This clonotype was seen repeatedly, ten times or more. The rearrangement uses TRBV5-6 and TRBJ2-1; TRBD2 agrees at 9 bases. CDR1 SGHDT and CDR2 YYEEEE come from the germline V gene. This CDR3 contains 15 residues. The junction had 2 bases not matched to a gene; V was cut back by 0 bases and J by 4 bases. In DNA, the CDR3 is TGTGCCAGCAGCTTGGGACTAGCGGAGTACAATGAGCAGTTCTTC. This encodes CASSLGLAEYNEQFF. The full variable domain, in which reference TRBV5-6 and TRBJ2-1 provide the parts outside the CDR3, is DAGVTQSPTHLIKTRGQQVTLRCSPKSGHDTVSWYQQALGQGPQFIFQYYEEEERQRGNFPDRFSGHQFPNYSSELNVNALLLGDSALYLCASSLGLAEYNEQFFGPGTRLTVL.

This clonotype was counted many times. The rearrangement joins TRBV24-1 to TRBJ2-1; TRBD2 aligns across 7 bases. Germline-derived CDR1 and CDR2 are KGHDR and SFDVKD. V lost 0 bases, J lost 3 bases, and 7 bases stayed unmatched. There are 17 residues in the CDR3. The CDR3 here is CATSDLPGGGNYNEQFF. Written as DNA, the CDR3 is TGTGCCACCAGTGATTTGCCGGGGGGAGGCAACTACAATGAGCAGTTCTTC.

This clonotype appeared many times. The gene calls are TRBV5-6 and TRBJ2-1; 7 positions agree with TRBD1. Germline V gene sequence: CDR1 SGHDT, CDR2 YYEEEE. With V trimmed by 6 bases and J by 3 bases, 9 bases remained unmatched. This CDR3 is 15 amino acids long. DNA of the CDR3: TGTGCCAGCAAACGACAGGGCGATTACTACAATGAGCAGTTCTTC. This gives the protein CASKRQGDYYNEQFF.

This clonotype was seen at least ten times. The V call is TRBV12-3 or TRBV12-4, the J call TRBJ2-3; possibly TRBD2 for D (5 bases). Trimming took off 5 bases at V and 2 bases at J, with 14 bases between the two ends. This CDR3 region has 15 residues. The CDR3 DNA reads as TGTGCCAGCAGTCCATGGGAGTCTCACACAGATACGCAGTATTTT. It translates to CASSPWESHTDTQYF.

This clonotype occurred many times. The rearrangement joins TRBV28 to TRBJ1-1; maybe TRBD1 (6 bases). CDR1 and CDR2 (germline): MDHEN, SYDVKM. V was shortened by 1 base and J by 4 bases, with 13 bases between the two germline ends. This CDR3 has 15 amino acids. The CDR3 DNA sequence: TGTGCCAGCAGTTTATCCCTCGGGGGGCTCACTGAAGCTTTCTTT. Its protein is CASSLSLGGLTEAFF.

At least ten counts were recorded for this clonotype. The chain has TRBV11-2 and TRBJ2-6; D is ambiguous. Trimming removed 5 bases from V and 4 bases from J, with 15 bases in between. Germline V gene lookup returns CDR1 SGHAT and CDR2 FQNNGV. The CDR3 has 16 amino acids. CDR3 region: CASSPLQWNGANVLTF. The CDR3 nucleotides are TGTGCCAGCAGCCCCCTTCAGTGGAACGGGGCCAACGTCCTGACTTTC.

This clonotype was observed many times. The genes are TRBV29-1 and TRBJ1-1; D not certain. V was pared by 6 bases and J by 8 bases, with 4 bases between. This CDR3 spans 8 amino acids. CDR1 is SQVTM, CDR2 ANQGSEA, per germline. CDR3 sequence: CSVGEAFF. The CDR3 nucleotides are TGCAGCGTCGGCGAAGCTTTCTTT.

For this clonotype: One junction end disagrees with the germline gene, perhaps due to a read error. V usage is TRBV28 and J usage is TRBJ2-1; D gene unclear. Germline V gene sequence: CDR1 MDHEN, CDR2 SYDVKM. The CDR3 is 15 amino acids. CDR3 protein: CATEDPYIAYNDQFF. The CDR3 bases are TGTGCCACCGAGGACCCTTACATAGCCTACAATGATCAGTTCTTC.

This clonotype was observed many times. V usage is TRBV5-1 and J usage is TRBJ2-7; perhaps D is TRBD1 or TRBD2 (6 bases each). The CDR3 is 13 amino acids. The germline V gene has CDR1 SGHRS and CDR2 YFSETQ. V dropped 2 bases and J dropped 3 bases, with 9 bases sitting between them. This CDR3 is CASSFGGNYEQYF. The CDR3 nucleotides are TGCGCCAGCAGCTTCGGGGGCAACTACGAGCAGTACTTC.

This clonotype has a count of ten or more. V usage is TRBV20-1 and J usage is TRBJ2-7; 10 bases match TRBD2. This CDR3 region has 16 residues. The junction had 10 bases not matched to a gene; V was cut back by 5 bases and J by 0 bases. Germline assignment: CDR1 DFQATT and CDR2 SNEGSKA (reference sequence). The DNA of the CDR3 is TGCAGTGCTGTGGTAGCGGGGGGCCGGGGCTCCTACGAGCAGTACTTC. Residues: CSAVVAGGRGSYEQYF.

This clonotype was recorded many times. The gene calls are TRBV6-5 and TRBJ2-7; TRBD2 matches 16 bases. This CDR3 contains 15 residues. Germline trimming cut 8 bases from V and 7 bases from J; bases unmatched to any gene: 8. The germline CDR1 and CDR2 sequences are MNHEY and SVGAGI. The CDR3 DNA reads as TGTGCCAGCGGGACTAGCGGGAGGGCCGGACGGGAGCAGTACTTC. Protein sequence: CASGTSGRAGREQYF.